The TCR beta chain described here comes from a study of siplizumab effects on memory and regulatory T cells. Regarding the study as a whole: Siplizumab significantly lowered the alloreactive sequences that could be traced to unstimulated CD4+ memory cells.

Roughly 100,000 TCR templates underwent assay in every sample. This table comes from immunoSEQ multiplex PCR, and its TCRdb copy is limited to in-frame clones, with some not included. The table has 90,000 to 140,000 clones, about 93% seen once. Germline V gives CDR1 SGHAT, CDR2 FQNNGV. The CDR3 runs 17 residues. V lost 4 bases and J lost 5; bases outside the gene matches: 7. About this clone: Its antigen remains unknown.

The J gene is TRBJ2-5, the V gene TRBV11-2; 16 bases fit TRBD2. The receptor comes from a human donor in good health. Sequencing used CD4+ T cells sorted from blood. This CDR3 reads CASSSGTSGRAWETQYF. CDR3 bases: TGTGCCAGCAGCTCCGGGACTAGCGGGAGGGCCTGGGAGACCCAGTACTTC.